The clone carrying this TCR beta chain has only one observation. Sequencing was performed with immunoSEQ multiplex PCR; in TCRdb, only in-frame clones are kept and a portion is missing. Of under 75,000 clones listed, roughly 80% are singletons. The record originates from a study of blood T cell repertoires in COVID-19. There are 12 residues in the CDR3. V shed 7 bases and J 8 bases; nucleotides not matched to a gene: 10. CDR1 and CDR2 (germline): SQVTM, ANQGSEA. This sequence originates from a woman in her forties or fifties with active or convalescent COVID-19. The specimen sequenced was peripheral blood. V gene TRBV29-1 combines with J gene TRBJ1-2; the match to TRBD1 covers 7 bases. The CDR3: CSGVTGRLGYTF. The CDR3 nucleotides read TGCAGCGGAGTGACAGGGAGGTTAGGCTACACCTTC.